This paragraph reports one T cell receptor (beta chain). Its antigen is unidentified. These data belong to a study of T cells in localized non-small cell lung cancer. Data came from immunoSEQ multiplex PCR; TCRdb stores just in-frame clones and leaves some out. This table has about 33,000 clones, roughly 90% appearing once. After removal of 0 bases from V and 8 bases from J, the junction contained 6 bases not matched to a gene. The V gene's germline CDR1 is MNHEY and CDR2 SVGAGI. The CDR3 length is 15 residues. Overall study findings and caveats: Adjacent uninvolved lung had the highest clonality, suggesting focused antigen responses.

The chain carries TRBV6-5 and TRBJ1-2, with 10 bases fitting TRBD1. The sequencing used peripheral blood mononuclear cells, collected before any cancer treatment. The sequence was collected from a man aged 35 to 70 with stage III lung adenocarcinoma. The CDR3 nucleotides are TGTGCCAGCAGTTACTCTCTTACGGGACAGGGGGGCTACACCTTC. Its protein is CASSYSLTGQGGYTF.